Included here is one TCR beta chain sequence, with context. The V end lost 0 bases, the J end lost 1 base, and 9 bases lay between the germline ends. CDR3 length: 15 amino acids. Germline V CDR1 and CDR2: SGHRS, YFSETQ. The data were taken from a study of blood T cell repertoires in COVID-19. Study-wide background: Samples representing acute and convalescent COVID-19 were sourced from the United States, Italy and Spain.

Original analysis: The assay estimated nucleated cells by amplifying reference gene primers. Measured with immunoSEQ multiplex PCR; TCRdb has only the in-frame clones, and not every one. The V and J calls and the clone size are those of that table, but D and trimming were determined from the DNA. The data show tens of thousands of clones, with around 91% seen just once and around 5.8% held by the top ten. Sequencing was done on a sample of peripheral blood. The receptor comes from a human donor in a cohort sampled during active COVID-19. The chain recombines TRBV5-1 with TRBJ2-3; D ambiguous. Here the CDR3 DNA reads TGCGCCAGCAGCTTGGCCGTAGTGCGCACAGATACGCAGTATTTT. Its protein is CASSLAVVRTDTQYF.